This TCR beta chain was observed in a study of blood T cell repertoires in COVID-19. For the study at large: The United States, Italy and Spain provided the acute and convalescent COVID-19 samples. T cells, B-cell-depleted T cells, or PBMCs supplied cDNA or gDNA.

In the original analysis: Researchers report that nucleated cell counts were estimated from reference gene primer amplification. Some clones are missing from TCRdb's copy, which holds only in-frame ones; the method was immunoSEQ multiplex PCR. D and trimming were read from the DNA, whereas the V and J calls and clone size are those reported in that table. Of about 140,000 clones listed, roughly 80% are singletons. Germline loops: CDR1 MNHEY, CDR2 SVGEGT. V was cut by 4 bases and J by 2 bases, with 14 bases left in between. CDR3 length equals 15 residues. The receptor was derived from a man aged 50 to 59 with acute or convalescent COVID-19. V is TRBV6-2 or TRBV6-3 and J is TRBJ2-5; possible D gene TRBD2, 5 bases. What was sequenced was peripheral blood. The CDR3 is CASSFFGVGQETQYF. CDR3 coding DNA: TGTGCCAGCAGTTTTTTCGGGGTAGGGCAAGAGACCCAGTACTTC.